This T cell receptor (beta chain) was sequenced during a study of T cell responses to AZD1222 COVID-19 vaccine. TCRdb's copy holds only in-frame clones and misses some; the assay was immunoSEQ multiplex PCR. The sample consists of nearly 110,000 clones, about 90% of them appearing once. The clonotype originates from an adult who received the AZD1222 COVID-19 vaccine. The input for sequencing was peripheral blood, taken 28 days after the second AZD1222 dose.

CDR3 bases: TGTGCCAGCAGCTTGATCCCAGGGGGAGATTCCGGGGAGCTGTTTTTT. Encoded protein: CASSLIPGGDSGELFF. This sequence joins TRBV5-4 and TRBJ2-2, with TRBD1 identical over 7 bases. The CDR3 is made up of 16 amino acids. Trimming at V came to 1 base and at J to 6 bases, leaving 9 bases not matched to a gene. CDR1 SGHNT and CDR2 YYREEE come from the germline V gene (reference sequence).